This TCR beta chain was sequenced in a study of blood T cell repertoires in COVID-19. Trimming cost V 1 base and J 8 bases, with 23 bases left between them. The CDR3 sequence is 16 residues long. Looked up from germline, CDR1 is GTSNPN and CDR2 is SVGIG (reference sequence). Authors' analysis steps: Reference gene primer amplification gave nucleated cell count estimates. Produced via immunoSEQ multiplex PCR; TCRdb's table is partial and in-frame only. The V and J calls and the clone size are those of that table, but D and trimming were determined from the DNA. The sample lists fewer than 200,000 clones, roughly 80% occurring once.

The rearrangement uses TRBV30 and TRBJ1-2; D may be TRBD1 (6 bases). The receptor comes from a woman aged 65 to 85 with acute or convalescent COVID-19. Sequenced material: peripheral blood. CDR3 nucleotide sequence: TGTGCCTGGAGTGAACATACAGGGTACGGAGGTTGGGGCTACACCTTC. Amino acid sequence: CAWSEHTGYGGWGYTF.